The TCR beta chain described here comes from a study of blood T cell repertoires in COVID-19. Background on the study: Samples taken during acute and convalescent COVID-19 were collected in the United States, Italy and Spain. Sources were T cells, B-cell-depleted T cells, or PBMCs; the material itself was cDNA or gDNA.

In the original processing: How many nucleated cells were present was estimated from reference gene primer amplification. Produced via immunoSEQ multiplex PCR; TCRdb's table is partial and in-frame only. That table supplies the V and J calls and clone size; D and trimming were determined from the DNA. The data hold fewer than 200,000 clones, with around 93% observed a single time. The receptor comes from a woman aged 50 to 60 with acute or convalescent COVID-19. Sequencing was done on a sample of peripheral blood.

CDR3 in DNA: TGTGCCAGCAGCGGAAAAAGCGGGACAAACACCGGGGAGCTGTTTTTT. Protein product: CASSGKSGTNTGELFF. The chain is built from TRBV3-1 (or the pseudogene TRBV3-2) and TRBJ2-2; possible D gene TRBD2, 7 bases. Per germline, CDR1 LGHDT and CDR2 YNNKEL (reference sequence). The CDR3 has 16 residues. Deletions cut 5 bases from V and 2 bases from J, with 15 bases between.